This TCR beta chain emerged from a study of blood T cell repertoires in COVID-19. Study information: Spain, Italy and the United States supplied samples that represented acute and convalescent COVID-19. Sample material is recorded as cDNA or gDNA derived from T cells, B-cell-depleted T cells, or PBMCs.

V trimming: 1 base; J trimming: 5 bases; junction bases outside the gene matches: 3. The CDR3 runs 14 residues. Germline V gives CDR1 MGHRA, CDR2 YSYEKL. In the original processing: Nucleated cell counts were estimated from reference gene primer amplification. Profiling relied on immunoSEQ multiplex PCR, and the TCRdb table lists in-frame clones only, not all of them. V and J calls and clone size are copied from that table; D and trimming were computed from the DNA. The sample includes approximately 670,000 clones, approximately 90% of them seen just once. The sequence was obtained from a young woman with acute or convalescent COVID-19. The chain recombines TRBV4-1 with TRBJ2-7; 9 nucleotides agree with TRBD1. Material: peripheral blood. The CDR3 nucleotides read TGCGCCAGCAGCCAAGGGACAGGGGCCGACGAGCAGTACTTC. Translation gives CASSQGTGADEQYF.